This T cell receptor beta chain was obtained from a study of response to subunit inactivated influenza vaccine. Study-wide results and limits: It was the authors' suggestion that each seasonal influenza vaccination recruits few new T cells.

For this clonotype: Its antigen is unknown.

Each CDR3 protein gets one entry after TCRdb re-called the RT-PCR reads with MiXCR. The table lists fewer than 700,000 distinct CDR3 sequences, 10% to 15% of them singletons, with around 13% in the top ten. V was cut by 1 base and J by 5 bases, with 15 bases left in between. CDR1 and CDR2 (germline): SGHAT, FQNNGV. The CDR3 covers 16 residues. The TCR sequence derives from a man aged 45-65 years who received an inactivated influenza vaccine. Sequencing used PBMCs from blood, obtained about 6 weeks after vaccination. The genes are TRBV11-2 and TRBJ2-1; D may be TRBD1 or TRBD2 (5 bases each). This CDR3 reads CASSLGGLASHNEQFF. The CDR3 DNA is TGTGCCAGCAGCTTAGGGGGGTTGGCTAGCCACAATGAGCAGTTCTTC.